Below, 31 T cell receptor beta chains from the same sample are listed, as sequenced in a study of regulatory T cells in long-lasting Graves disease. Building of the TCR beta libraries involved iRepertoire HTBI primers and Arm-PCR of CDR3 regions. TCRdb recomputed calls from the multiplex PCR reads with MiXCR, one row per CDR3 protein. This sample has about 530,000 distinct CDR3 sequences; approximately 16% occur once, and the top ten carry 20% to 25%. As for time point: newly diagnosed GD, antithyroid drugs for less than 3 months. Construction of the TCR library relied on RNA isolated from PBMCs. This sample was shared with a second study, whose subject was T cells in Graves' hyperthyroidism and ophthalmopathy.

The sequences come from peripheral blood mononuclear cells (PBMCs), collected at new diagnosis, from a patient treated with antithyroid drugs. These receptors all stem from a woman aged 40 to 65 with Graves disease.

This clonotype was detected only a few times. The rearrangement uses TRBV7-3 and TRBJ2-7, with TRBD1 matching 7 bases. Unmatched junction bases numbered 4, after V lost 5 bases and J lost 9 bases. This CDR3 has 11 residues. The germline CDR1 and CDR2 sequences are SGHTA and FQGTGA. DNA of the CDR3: TGTGCCAGCAGCAATGGGGACAGGCAGTACTTC. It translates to CASSNGDRQYF.

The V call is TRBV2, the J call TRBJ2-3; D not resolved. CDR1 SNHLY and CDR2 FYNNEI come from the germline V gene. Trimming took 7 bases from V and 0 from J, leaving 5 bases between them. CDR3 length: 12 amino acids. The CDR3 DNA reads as TGTGCCAGCACCACGAGCACAGATACGCAGTATTTT. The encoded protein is CASTTSTDTQYF.

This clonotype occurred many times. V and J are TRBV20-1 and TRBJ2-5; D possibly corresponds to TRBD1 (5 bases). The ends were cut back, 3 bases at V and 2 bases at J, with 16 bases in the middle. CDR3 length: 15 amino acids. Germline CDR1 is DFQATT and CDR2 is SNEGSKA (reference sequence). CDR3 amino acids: CSASRQPGIQETQYF. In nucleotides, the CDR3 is TGCAGTGCTAGTCGACAGCCAGGGATACAAGAGACCCAGTACTTC.

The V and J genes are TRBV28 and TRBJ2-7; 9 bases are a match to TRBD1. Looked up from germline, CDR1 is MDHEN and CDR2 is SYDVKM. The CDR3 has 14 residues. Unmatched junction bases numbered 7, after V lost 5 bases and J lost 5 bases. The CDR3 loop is CASSLPGQGHEQYF. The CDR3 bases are TGTGCCAGCAGTCTGCCGGGACAGGGCCACGAGCAGTACTTC.

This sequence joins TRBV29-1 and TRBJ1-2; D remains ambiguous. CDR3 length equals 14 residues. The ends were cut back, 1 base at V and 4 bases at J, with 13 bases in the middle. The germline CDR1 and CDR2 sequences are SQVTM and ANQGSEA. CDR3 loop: CSVEVRTLGYGYTF. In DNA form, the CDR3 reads TGCAGCGTTGAAGTAAGAACGCTCGGCTATGGCTACACCTTC.

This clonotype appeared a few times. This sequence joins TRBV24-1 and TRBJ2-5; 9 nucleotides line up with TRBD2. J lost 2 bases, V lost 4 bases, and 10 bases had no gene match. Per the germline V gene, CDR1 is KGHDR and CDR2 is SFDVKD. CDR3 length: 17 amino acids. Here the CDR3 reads CATSDRRLADTQETQYF. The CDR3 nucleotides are TGTGCCACCAGTGACCGAAGACTAGCGGATACGCAAGAGACCCAGTACTTC.

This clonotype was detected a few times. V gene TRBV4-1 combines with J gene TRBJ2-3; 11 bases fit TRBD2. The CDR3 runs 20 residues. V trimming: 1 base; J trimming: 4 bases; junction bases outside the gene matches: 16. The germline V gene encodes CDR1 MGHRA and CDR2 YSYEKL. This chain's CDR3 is CASSQGWLAGGPRGADTQYF. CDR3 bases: TGCGCCAGCAGCCAAGGGTGGCTAGCGGGGGGCCCGCGGGGCGCAGATACGCAGTATTTT.

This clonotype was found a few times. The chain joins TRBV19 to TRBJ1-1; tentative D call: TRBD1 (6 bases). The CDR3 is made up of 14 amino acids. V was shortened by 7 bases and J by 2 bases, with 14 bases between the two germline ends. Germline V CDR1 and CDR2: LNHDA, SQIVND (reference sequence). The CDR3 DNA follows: TGTGCCAGTATTGGAGGGGGAGCTAACACTGAAGCTTTCTTT. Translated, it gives CASIGGGANTEAFF.

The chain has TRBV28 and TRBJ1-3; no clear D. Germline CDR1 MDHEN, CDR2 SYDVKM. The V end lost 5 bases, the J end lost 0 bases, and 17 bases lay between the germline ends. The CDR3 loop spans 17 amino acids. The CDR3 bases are TGTGCCAGCAGTCCCCCCGGGGTGAGGGTCTCTGGAAACACCATATATTTT. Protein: CASSPPGVRVSGNTIYF.

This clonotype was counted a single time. CDR3: CASRSSGGEVETQYF. For the CDR3, the DNA is TGCGCCAGCAGATCTAGCGGGGGGGAGGTGGAGACCCAGTACTTC. The V and J genes are TRBV5-1 and TRBJ2-5, with 12 bases that match TRBD2. V shed 5 bases and J 5 bases; nucleotides not matched to a gene: 7. CDR1 and CDR2 (germline): SGHRS, YFSETQ. This CDR3 spans 15 amino acids. Based on the CDR3 plus reference TRBV5-1 and TRBJ2-5, the full variable domain is KAGVTQTPRYLIKTRGQQVTLSCSPISGHRSVSWYQQTPGQGLQFLFEYFSETQRNKGNFPGRFSGRQFSNSRSEMNVSTLELGDSALYLCASRSSGGEVETQYFGPGTRLLVL.

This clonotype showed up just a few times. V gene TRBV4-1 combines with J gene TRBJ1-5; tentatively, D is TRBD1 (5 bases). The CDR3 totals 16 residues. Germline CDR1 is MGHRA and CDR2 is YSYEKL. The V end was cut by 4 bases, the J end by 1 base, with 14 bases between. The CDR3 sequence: CASSLKGWGSNQPQHF. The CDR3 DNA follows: TGCGCCAGCAGCCTCAAGGGGTGGGGCAGCAATCAGCCCCAGCATTTT.

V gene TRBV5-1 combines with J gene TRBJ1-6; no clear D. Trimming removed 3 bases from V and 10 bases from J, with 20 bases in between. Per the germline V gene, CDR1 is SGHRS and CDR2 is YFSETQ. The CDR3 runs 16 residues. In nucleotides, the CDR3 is TGCGCCAGCAGCTCTCTAGCCGTTGTGGGTGGCTCACCCCTCCACTTT. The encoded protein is CASSSLAVVGGSPLHF.

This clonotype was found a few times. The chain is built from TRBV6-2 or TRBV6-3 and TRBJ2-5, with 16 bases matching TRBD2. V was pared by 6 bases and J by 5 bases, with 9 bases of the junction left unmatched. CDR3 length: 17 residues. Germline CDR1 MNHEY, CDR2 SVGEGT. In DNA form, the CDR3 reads TGTGCCAGCAGCCGGGGGACTAGCGGGGGGGCACGGGAGACCCAGTACTTC. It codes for CASSRGTSGGARETQYF.

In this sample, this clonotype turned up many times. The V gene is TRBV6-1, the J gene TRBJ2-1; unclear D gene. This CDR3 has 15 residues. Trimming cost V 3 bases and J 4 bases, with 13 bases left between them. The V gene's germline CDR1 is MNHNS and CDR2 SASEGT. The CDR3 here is CASSETWGSYNEQFF. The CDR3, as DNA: TGTGCCAGCAGTGAGACATGGGGATCTTACAATGAGCAGTTCTTC.

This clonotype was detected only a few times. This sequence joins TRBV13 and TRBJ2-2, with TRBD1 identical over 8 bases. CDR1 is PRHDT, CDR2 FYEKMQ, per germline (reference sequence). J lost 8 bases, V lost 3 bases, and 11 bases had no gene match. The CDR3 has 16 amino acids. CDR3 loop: CASSFPHRQGAGELFF. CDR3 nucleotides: TGTGCCAGCAGCTTCCCGCACCGGCAGGGGGCTGGGGAGCTGTTTTTT.

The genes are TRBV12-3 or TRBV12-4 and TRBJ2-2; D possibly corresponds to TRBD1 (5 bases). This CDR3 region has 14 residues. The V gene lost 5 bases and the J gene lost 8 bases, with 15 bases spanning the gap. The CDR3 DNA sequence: TGTGCCAGCAGTCCGACAGCCAGCGTGGGGGAGCTGTTTTTT. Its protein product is CASSPTASVGELFF.

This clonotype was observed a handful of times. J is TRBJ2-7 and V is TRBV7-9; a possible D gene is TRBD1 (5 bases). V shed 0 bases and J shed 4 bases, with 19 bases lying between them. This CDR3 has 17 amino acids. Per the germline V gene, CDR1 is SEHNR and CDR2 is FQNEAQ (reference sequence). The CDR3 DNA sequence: TGTGCCAGCAGCTTAGCGCAAGGGGCTGAACTCCTATACGAGCAGTACTTC. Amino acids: CASSLAQGAELLYEQYF.

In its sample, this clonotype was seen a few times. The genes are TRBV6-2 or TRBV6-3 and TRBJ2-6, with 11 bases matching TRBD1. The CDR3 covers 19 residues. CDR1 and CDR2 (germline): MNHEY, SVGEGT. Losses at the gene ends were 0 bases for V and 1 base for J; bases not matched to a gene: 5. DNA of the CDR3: TGTGCCAGCAGTTACTCGACGGGACAGGGGGTTTCTGGGGCCAACGTCCTGACTTTC. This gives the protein CASSYSTGQGVSGANVLTF.

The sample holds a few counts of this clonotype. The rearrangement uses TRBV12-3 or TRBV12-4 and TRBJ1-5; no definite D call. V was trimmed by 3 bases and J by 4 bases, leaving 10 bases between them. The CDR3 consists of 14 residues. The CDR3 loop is CASSLMSGNQPQHF. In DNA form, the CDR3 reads TGTGCCAGCAGTTTGATGAGTGGGAATCAGCCCCAGCATTTT.

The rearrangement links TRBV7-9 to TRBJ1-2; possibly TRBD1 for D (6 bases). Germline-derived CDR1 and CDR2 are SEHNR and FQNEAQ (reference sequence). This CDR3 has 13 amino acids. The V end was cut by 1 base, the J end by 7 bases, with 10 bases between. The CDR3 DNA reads TGTGCCAGCAGCTTAGGGACAGCACGTGGCTACACCTTC. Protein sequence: CASSLGTARGYTF.

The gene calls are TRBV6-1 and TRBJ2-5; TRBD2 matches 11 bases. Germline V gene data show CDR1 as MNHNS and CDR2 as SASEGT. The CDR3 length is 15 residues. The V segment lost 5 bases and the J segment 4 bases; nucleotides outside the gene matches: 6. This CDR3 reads CASSPLLAGGETQYF. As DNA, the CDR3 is TGTGCCAGCAGTCCCCTTCTAGCGGGGGGAGAGACCCAGTACTTC.

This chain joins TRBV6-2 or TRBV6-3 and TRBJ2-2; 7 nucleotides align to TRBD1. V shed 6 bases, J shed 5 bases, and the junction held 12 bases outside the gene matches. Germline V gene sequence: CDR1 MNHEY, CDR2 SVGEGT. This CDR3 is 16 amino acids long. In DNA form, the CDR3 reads TGTGCCAGCAGGTCCAGACAGGGTTCATTTACCGGGGAGCTGTTTTTT. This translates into CASRSRQGSFTGELFF.

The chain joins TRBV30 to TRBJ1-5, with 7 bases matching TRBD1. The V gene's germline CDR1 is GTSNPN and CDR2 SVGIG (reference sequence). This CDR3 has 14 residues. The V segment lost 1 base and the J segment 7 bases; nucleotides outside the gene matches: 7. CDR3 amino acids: CAWSGGTVVQPQHF. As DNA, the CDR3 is TGTGCCTGGAGTGGGGGGACAGTGGTCCAGCCCCAGCATTTT.

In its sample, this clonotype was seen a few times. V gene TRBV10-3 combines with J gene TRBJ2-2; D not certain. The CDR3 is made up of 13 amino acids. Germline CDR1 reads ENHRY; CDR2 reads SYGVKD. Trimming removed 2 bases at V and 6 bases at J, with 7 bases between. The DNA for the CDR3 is TGTGCCATCAGTGAGGCCCTCGCCGGGGAGCTGTTTTTT. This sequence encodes CAISEALAGELFF.

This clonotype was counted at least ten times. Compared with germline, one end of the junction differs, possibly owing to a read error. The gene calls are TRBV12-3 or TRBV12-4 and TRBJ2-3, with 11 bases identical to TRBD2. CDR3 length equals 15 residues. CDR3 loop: CASRLAGGPPDTQYF. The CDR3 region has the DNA TGTGCCAGCAGATTAGCGGGGGGGCCCCCAGATACGCAGTATTTT.

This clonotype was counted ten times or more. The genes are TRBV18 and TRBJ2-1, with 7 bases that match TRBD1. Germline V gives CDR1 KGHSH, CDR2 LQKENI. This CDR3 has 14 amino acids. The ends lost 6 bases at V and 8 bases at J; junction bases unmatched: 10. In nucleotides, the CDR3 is TGTGCCAGCTCCCAGGGACAGAACGGCGATGAGCAGTTCTTC. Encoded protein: CASSQGQNGDEQFF.

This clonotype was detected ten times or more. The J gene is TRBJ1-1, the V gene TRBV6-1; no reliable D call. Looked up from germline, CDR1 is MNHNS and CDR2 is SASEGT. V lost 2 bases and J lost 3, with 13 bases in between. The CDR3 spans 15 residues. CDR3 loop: CASSESRSGHTEAFF. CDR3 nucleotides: TGTGCCAGCAGTGAAAGTCGGTCGGGCCACACTGAAGCTTTCTTT.

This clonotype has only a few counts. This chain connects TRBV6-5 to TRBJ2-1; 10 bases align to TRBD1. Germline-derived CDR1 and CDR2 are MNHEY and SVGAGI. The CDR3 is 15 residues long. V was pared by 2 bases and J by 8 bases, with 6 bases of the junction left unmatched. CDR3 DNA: TGTGCCAGCAGTTACCAGGGACAGGGGTTCGATGAGCAGTTCTTC. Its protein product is CASSYQGQGFDEQFF.

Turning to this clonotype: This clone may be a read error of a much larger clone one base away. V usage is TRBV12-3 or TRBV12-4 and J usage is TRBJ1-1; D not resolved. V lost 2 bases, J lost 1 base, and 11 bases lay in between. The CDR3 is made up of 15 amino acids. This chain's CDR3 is CASSLHGRANTEAFF. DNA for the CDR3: TGTGCCAGCAGTTTACACGGGAGAGCGAACACTGAAGCTTTCTTT.

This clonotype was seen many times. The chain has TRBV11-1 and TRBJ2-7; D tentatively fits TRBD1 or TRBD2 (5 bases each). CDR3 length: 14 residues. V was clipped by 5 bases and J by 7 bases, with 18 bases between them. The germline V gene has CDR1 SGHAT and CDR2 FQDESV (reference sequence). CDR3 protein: CASSLRGSQGEQYF. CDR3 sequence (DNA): TGTGCCAGCAGCCTACGAGGGTCCCAGGGAGAGCAGTACTTC.

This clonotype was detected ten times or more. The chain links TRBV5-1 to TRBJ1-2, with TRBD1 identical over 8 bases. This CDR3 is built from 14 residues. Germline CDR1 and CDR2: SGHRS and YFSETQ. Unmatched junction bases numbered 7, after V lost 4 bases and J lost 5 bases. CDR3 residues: CASSVDRESYGYTF. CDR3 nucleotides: TGCGCCAGCAGCGTGGACAGGGAATCGTATGGCTACACCTTC.